This record covers a single TCR beta chain. Clones were sequenced by immunoSEQ multiplex PCR, and TCRdb holds only the in-frame ones, with some missing. Of 170,000 or so clones listed, approximately 85% are singletons. Among Cohort 3 donors, those recovered had two negative PCRs, clearance, or symptom resolution. These data originate in a study of blood T cell repertoires in COVID-19. There are 14 residues in the CDR3. In germline, CDR1 is SGHRS, CDR2 YFSETQ. Trimming left V 2 bases short and J 1 base short, with 7 bases between. Sequenced material: PBMCs or T cells enriched from blood (not recorded which). V usage is TRBV5-1 and J usage is TRBJ1-5; D is unclear. The TCR comes from a middle-aged man who had recovered from COVID-19. CDR3 coding DNA: TGCGCCAGCAGCTTCGGGGAAAGCAATCAGCCCCAGCATTTT. Translating gives CASSFGESNQPQHF.